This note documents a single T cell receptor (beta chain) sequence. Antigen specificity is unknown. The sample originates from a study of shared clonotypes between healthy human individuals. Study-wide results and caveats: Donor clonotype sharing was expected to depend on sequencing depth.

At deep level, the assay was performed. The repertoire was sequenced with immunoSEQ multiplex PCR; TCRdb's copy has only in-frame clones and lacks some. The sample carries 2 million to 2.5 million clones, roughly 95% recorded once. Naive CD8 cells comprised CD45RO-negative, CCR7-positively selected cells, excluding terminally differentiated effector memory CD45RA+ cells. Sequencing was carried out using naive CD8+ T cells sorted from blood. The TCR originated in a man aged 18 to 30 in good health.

This CDR3 is CASEDDPSNTGELFF. The CDR3 region has the DNA TGTGCCAGCGAAGACGACCCGTCGAACACCGGGGAGCTGTTTTTT. This chain links TRBV28 with TRBJ2-2; no reliable D call. The V end was cut by 8 bases, the J end by 0 bases, with 13 bases between. Looked up from germline, CDR1 is MDHEN and CDR2 is SYDVKM. This CDR3 region has 15 residues.